The 23 T cell receptor beta chains below were found in one sample sequenced in a study of regulatory T cells in long-lasting Graves disease. Sequencing libraries for TCR beta were prepared with iRepertoire HTBI primers and Arm-PCR of CDR3 regions. Via MiXCR, TCRdb re-called the multiplex PCR reads, giving one row per CDR3 protein. The sample includes 310,000 or so distinct CDR3 sequences, roughly a fifth of them seen just once. As for time point: persistent/refractory GD, antithyroid drugs over 5 years with positive TRAb. RNA from PBMCs was the source of the TCR library. The material sequenced was peripheral blood mononuclear cells (PBMCs), taken when the disease was refractory, from a patient treated with antithyroid drugs. The receptor set was obtained from a female donor with Graves disease.

This clonotype was seen only a few times. The chain links TRBV29-1 to TRBJ1-1; D is perhaps TRBD1 (5 bases). Looked up from germline, CDR1 is SQVTM and CDR2 is ANQGSEA. Trimming removed 5 bases from V and 6 bases from J, with 22 bases in between. This CDR3 contains 15 residues. The CDR3 reads CSVLLGTGPYSEAFF. The CDR3, as DNA: TGCAGCGTTTTACTGGGGACGGGGCCATACTCTGAAGCTTTCTTT.

This clonotype was seen a few times. The chain is built from TRBV9 and TRBJ1-1, with D uncertain. The CDR3 sequence is 15 residues long. V dropped 6 bases and J dropped 1 base, with 16 bases sitting between them. CDR1 and CDR2 from the germline V gene are SGDLS and YYNGEE. CDR3 coding DNA: TGTGCCAGCAACCCTTACGGATCTGAGAACACTGAAGCTTTCTTT. Its translation is CASNPYGSENTEAFF. The whole variable domain, remainder taken from reference TRBV9 and TRBJ1-1, is DSGVTQTPKHLITATGQRVTLRCSPRSGDLSVYWYQQSLDQGLQFLIQYYNGEERAKGNILERFSAQQFPDLHSELNLSSLELGDSALYFCASNPYGSENTEAFFGQGTRLTVV.

This rearrangement joins TRBV30 to TRBJ2-3; 8 positions match TRBD1. CDR3 length equals 14 residues. CDR1 and CDR2 (germline): GTSNPN, SVGIG (reference sequence). Trimming at V came to 0 bases and at J to 10 bases, leaving 9 bases not matched to a gene. The CDR3 spells CAWSVSGTGLAQYF. Here the CDR3 DNA reads TGTGCCTGGAGTGTATCAGGGACAGGACTGGCGCAGTATTTT.

This clonotype was detected ten times or more. A single base separates this from a much larger clone, so it may be a read error. The V gene is TRBV28, the J gene TRBJ2-5, with D possibly being TRBD2 (5 bases). The V and J ends lost 3 bases and 1 base respectively, with 12 bases between them. The CDR3 has 15 amino acids. The germline V gene encodes CDR1 MDHEN and CDR2 SYDVKM. The CDR3 nucleotides read TGTGCCAGCAGTTTCTTCCGGGGTGGCCAAGAGACCCAGTACTTC. Translation: CASSFFRGGQETQYF. Using reference TRBV28 and TRBJ2-5 for the parts outside the CDR3, the full variable domain is DVKVTQSSRYLVKRTGEKVFLECVQDMDHENMFWYRQDPGLGLRLIYFSYDVKMKEKGDIPEGYSVSREKKERFSLILESASTNQTSMYLCASSFFRGGQETQYFGPGTRLLVL.

This clonotype was observed many times. This chain links TRBV6-2 or TRBV6-3 with TRBJ2-7; D unresolved. The CDR3 has 14 amino acids. V dropped 2 bases and J dropped 1 base, with 9 bases sitting between them. Germline CDR1 and CDR2: MNHEY and SVGEGT. The CDR3 DNA sequence: TGTGCCAGCAGTTACCCCCCGGGTTCCTACGAGCAGTACTTC. It is translated as CASSYPPGSYEQYF.

Details on this clonotype: This CDR3 is missing its conserved last phenylalanine or tryptophan, likely due to a read error. This chain connects TRBV15 to TRBJ1-5; tentative D call: TRBD1 (5 bases). The V gene lost 2 bases and the J gene lost 3 bases, with 11 bases spanning the gap. The CDR3 is made up of 15 amino acids. Germline-derived CDR1 and CDR2 are LNHNV and YYDKDF (reference sequence). Here the CDR3 DNA reads TGTGCCACCAGCAGACAACGACAGTCCAATCAGCCCCAGCATCTT. Encoded protein: CATSRQRQSNQPQHL.

This clonotype has more than one count but fewer than ten. CDR3 nucleotide sequence: TGTGCCAGCAGCTGGACAGCTGGGGCAGAGGCCCAGCATTTT. This sequence encodes CASSWTAGAEAQHF. The chain uses TRBV6-2 or TRBV6-3 and TRBJ1-5, with D possibly being TRBD1 (6 bases). The CDR3 is 14 amino acids. Trimming removed 6 bases from V and 11 bases from J, with 20 bases in between. Germline V gene data show CDR1 as MNHEY and CDR2 as SVGEGT.

This clonotype was counted ten times or more. The rearrangement joins TRBV27 to TRBJ1-1; 7 bases are shared with TRBD1. The CDR3 is 14 residues long. V dropped 5 bases and J dropped 4; count of bases not matched to a gene: 7. CDR1 is MNHEY, CDR2 SMNVEV, per germline (reference sequence). The CDR3 DNA is TGTGCCAGCAGTACCAGACAGGGCGGCACTGAAGCTTTCTTT. Encoded protein: CASSTRQGGTEAFF.

This clonotype was recorded at least ten times. The J gene is TRBJ2-7, the V gene TRBV27; TRBD2 aligns across 7 bases. The CDR3 runs to 14 residues. Germline V CDR1 and CDR2: MNHEY, SMNVEV (reference sequence). Trimming removed 6 bases from V and 3 bases from J; junction bases left unmatched: 8. In DNA form, the CDR3 reads TGTGCCAGCAGCCTCGGGACTACTAACTACGAGCAGTACTTC. It codes for CASSLGTTNYEQYF.

This clonotype appeared a few times. The rearrangement joins TRBV4-1 to TRBJ1-4, with a tentative D call TRBD1 (5 bases). CDR3 length: 17 residues. V dropped 4 bases and J dropped 2 bases, with 17 bases sitting between them. Per the germline V gene, CDR1 is MGHRA and CDR2 is YSYEKL. The CDR3, as DNA: TGCGCCAGCAGCCTATCCGTTTTACAGGCGACTAATGAAAAACTGTTTTTT. Translating gives CASSLSVLQATNEKLFF.

The table lists this clonotype with many counts. V is TRBV18 and J is TRBJ2-5; 10 bases are a match to TRBD2. The ends lost 2 bases at V and 2 bases at J; junction bases unmatched: 5. CDR3 length equals 16 residues. CDR1 is KGHSH, CDR2 LQKENI, per germline. For the CDR3, the DNA is TGTGCCAGCTCACCAACAACTAGCGGGATGCAAGAGACCCAGTACTTC. Protein sequence: CASSPTTSGMQETQYF.

This chain links TRBV7-2 with TRBJ2-5; 13 nucleotides align to TRBD2. This CDR3 has 15 residues. CDR1 is SGHTA and CDR2 is FQGNSA in the germline V gene. Trimming at V came to 8 bases and at J to 4 bases, leaving 7 bases not matched to a gene. The CDR3 is CASGPRLAGGETQYF. The DNA of the CDR3 is TGTGCCAGCGGGCCACGACTAGCGGGGGGAGAGACCCAGTACTTC. Based on the CDR3 plus reference TRBV7-2 and TRBJ2-5, the full variable domain is GAGVSQSPSNKVTEKGKDVELRCDPISGHTALYWYRQSLGQGLEFLIYFQGNSAPDKSGLPSDRFSAERTGGSVSTLTIQRTQQEDSAVYLCASGPRLAGGETQYFGPGTRLLVL.

This clonotype was seen more than once but under ten times. The rearrangement uses TRBV25-1 and TRBJ1-6; no reliable D call. The V and J ends lost 5 bases and 0 bases respectively, with 11 bases between them. From germline, CDR1 is MGHDK and CDR2 SYGVNS. The CDR3 spans 16 residues. In DNA, the CDR3 is TGTGCCAGCAGTCCTCCTGGGAGCTCCTATAATTCACCCCTCCACTTT. Translating gives CASSPPGSSYNSPLHF.

Comment on this clonotype: The junction and the germline gene differ at one end; a read error may be behind it. V usage is TRBV18 and J usage is TRBJ1-4, with no clear D. The CDR3 is 16 residues long. CDR1 and CDR2 from the germline V gene are KGHSH and LQKENI. CDR3 in amino acids: CASLPRVWATNEKLFF. In DNA form, the CDR3 reads TGTGCCAGCTTACCACGGGTCTGGGCAACTAATGAAAAACTGTTTTTT.

A remark on this clonotype: This may stem from a read error, because a much larger clone lies one nucleotide away. The chain combines TRBV2 with TRBJ1-6, with unresolved D. V lost 3 bases, J lost 11 bases, and 11 bases lay in between. Per the germline V gene, CDR1 is SNHLY and CDR2 is FYNNEI. This CDR3 spans 13 amino acids. DNA for the CDR3: TGTGCCAGCAGTGAGGAACAGCGGCCACCCCTCCACTTT. This codes for CASSEEQRPPLHF.

The gene calls are TRBV7-3 and TRBJ2-7, with a possible D match to TRBD1 (6 bases). The CDR3 sequence is 13 residues long. Trimming pared 5 bases from V and 5 bases from J, leaving 13 bases between. Looked up from germline, CDR1 is SGHTA and CDR2 is FQGTGA. The CDR3 spells CASSVDTGHEQYF. The CDR3, as DNA: TGTGCCAGCAGCGTTGACACAGGGCACGAGCAGTACTTC.

Only a few counts were recorded for this clonotype. This sequence joins TRBV25-1 and TRBJ1-4; a possible D gene is TRBD1 (6 bases). Germline V gene data show CDR1 as MGHDK and CDR2 as SYGVNS. This CDR3 has 15 amino acids. Deletions cut 0 bases from V and 3 bases from J, with 8 bases between. The CDR3 sequence is CASSEYTGPNEKLFF. DNA of the CDR3: TGTGCCAGCAGTGAATATACAGGGCCTAATGAAAAACTGTTTTTT.

This clonotype was seen at least ten times. The chain couples TRBV7-2 to TRBJ2-7; no clear D gene. Germline-derived CDR1 and CDR2 are SGHTA and FQGNSA. V lost 5 bases and J 0 bases, leaving 8 bases between the germline ends. The CDR3 is 13 amino acids. CDR3 loop: CASSPRSSYEQYF. The CDR3 nucleotides read TGTGCCAGCAGCCCCAGGAGCTCCTACGAGCAGTACTTC.

This clonotype was seen at least ten times. The rearrangement joins TRBV12-3 or TRBV12-4 to TRBJ2-5; 10 nucleotides align to TRBD2. The CDR3 is 16 residues long. Trimming cost V 0 bases and J 7 bases; bases outside gene matches: 8. CDR3 loop: CASSLASGGVGRTQYF. The CDR3 DNA reads TGTGCCAGCAGTTTAGCGAGCGGGGGGGTAGGTCGGACCCAGTACTTC.

In the case of this clonotype: Just one base apart from a much larger clone, this may be a read error. This chain uses TRBV29-1 with TRBJ2-5; 7 positions agree with TRBD2. The CDR3 sequence is 14 residues long. The V gene's germline CDR1 is SQVTM and CDR2 ANQGSEA. The CDR3 here is CSSWGAGAQEAQYF. The CDR3 nucleotides read TGCAGCTCCTGGGGCGCGGGAGCCCAAGAGGCCCAGTACTTC.

The rearrangement links TRBV5-4 to TRBJ1-5; D may be TRBD1 (6 bases). Germline values: CDR1 SGHNT, CDR2 YYREEE (reference sequence). CDR3 length: 15 amino acids. Trimming left V 2 bases short and J 2 bases short, with 11 bases between. The CDR3 region has the DNA TGTGCCAGCAGCTTTGGGGGGCCGGGCAATCAGCCCCAGCATTTT. Amino acids: CASSFGGPGNQPQHF.

The gene calls are TRBV11-1 and TRBJ2-6; 7 bases are a match to TRBD2. Trimming cost V 5 bases and J 4 bases; bases outside gene matches: 14. The CDR3 is made up of 18 amino acids. Germline CDR1 SGHAT, CDR2 FQDESV (reference sequence). CDR3 bases: TGTGCCAGCAGCCCGGGACTCCGGGGGGTTACAGGGGCCAACGTCCTGACTTTC. Translation: CASSPGLRGVTGANVLTF.

The sample holds many counts of this clonotype. The V call is TRBV28, the J call TRBJ1-1; the D is unclear. Trimming removed 5 bases at V and 1 base at J, with 11 bases between. Germline values: CDR1 MDHEN, CDR2 SYDVKM. The CDR3 runs 14 residues. CDR3 protein: CASSERRKNTEAFF. The CDR3, as DNA: TGTGCCAGCAGTGAAAGACGGAAGAACACTGAAGCTTTCTTT.